This T cell receptor (beta chain) comes out of a study of blood T cell repertoires in COVID-19. At the level of the study: Collection of acute and convalescent COVID-19 samples took place in the United States, Italy and Spain. The cDNA or gDNA used as material had been derived from T cells, B-cell-depleted T cells, or PBMCs.

Germline V gives CDR1 LNHNV, CDR2 YYDKDF (reference sequence). This CDR3 region has 14 residues. Worth noting for this clone: One end of the junction fails to match germline, which may point to a read error.

In the authors' methods: Counts of nucleated cells, estimated from reference gene primer amplification, were obtained. The table came from immunoSEQ multiplex PCR; TCRdb's copy has only in-frame clones and leaves some out. V, J and clone size are those of that table, while D and trimming were read from the DNA. The data hold some 100,000 clones, with about 80% observed a single time. Input material: peripheral blood. The V and J genes are TRBV15 and TRBJ1-2, with a possible D match to TRBD1 (5 bases). The clonotype was recovered from a woman in her 70s with acute or convalescent COVID-19. The CDR3 reads CATSRDRQFYGYTF. The CDR3 nucleotides read TGTGCCACCAGCAGAGATCGACAGTTCTATGGCTATACCTTC.